The next 30 T cell receptor beta chains were all read from a single sample in a study of cytomegalovirus exposure and HLA in healthy donors (dated by TCRdb to about 2017). The method behind the library was the immunoSEQ multiplex PCR assay. The multiplex PCR relied on a mix of 60 forward primers for TCR Vbeta segments and 13 reverse primers for TCR Jbeta segments. In TCRdb, the immuneACCESS table is reduced to in-frame sequences with V and J assigned. These tables do not hold every clone; where another copy was compared, an unresolved V gene accounts for under half, and the others remain unexplained. The sample yields 120,000 or so clones; roughly 80% were counted once. The biggest ten clones account for more than 1.5% of the sample. Sequences were obtained from PBMCs. These receptors were obtained from a man aged 18 to 35 in good health and CMV-seronegative.

The chain is built from TRBV19 and TRBJ2-5, with TRBD1 as a possible D gene (5 bases). This CDR3 contains 13 residues. CDR1 LNHDA and CDR2 SQIVND come from the germline V gene (reference sequence). V shed 4 bases and J shed 4 bases, with 10 bases lying between them. The CDR3 sequence is CASSKGRAETQYF. The CDR3 DNA is TGTGCCAGTAGTAAAGGCAGGGCAGAGACCCAGTACTTC.

The chain couples TRBV18 to TRBJ1-2; D unclear. V dropped 4 bases and J dropped 8 bases, with 11 bases sitting between them. The CDR3 consists of 12 residues. Looked up from germline, CDR1 is KGHSH and CDR2 is LQKENI. CDR3 amino acids: CASSLDFQGYTF. The CDR3 bases are TGTGCCAGCTCACTTGACTTTCAAGGCTACACCTTC.

J is TRBJ1-3 and V is TRBV6-1; D remains unclear. The CDR3 is 13 residues long. Germline CDR1 is MNHNS and CDR2 is SASEGT. V was trimmed by 6 bases and J by 4 bases, leaving 10 bases between them. The CDR3 here is CASRSDGGNTIYF. The CDR3 DNA reads as TGTGCCAGCAGGTCAGACGGGGGAAACACCATATATTTT.

The V call is TRBV2, the J call TRBJ2-2; possibly TRBD2 for D (6 bases). There are 14 residues in the CDR3. Germline CDR1 and CDR2: SNHLY and FYNNEI. V lost 6 bases and J 4 bases, leaving 12 bases between the germline ends. As DNA, the CDR3 is TGTGCCAGCAGCCGGGGGTTCGGCACCGGGGAGCTGTTTTTT. Its protein is CASSRGFGTGELFF.

The chain recombines TRBV19 with TRBJ1-4; D not certain. Germline-derived CDR1 and CDR2 are LNHDA and SQIVND (reference sequence). V was clipped by 4 bases and J by 3 bases, with 6 bases between them. The CDR3 is 13 residues long. The CDR3 DNA sequence: TGTGCCAGTAGTACAGTTTCTAATGAAAAACTGTTTTTT. This sequence encodes CASSTVSNEKLFF.

V is TRBV6-5 and J is TRBJ2-7, with 9 bases lining up with TRBD1. The trim removed 5 bases at V and 5 bases at J, leaving 7 bases unmatched. This CDR3 is built from 14 residues. Germline V lookup: CDR1 MNHEY, CDR2 SVGAGI. The CDR3 sequence: CASSGTGRNDEQYF. Written as DNA, the CDR3 is TGTGCCAGCAGTGGGACAGGGAGAAACGACGAGCAGTACTTC.

The chain has TRBV5-5 and TRBJ1-1; 12 bases match TRBD1. V trimming: 4 bases; J trimming: 1 base; junction bases outside the gene matches: 5. Looked up from germline, CDR1 is SGHKS and CDR2 is YYEKEE (reference sequence). CDR3 length equals 16 residues. CDR3 sequence: CASSTGTGGKNTEAFF. Written as DNA, the CDR3 is TGTGCCAGCAGCACCGGGACAGGGGGCAAGAACACTGAAGCTTTCTTT.

The J gene is TRBJ1-6, the V gene TRBV2; no clear D. Germline CDR1 and CDR2: SNHLY and FYNNEI. Trimming took 5 bases from V and 8 from J, leaving 16 bases between them. This CDR3 spans 15 amino acids. This CDR3 reads CASSFDPGGHSPLHF. CDR3 nucleotide sequence: TGTGCCAGCAGTTTTGACCCCGGAGGGCATTCACCCCTCCACTTT.

This chain connects TRBV11-3 to TRBJ1-3; D is undetermined. Deletions cut 3 bases from V and 4 bases from J, with 7 bases between. The CDR3 has 13 amino acids. The germline V gene has CDR1 SGHNT and CDR2 YENEEA. CDR3 DNA: TGTGCCAGCAGCTTGAGCCCCGGAAACACCATATATTTT. Its protein is CASSLSPGNTIYF.

This clone was detected a few times. The chain carries TRBV4-1 and TRBJ1-4; 8 bases fit TRBD1. This CDR3 has 17 residues. With V trimmed by 4 bases and J by 3 bases, 10 bases remained unmatched. Germline loops: CDR1 MGHRA, CDR2 YSYEKL. CDR3 nucleotides: TGCGCCAGCAGCCTCCGAACAGGGGGAGCGGCTAATGAAAAACTGTTTTTT. Translation: CASSLRTGGAANEKLFF.

In its sample, this clone was seen once. The chain has TRBV6-5 and TRBJ2-7, with TRBD2 matching 12 bases. The V and J ends lost 0 bases and 6 bases, in that order; junction bases with no gene match: 3. The CDR3 is made up of 15 amino acids. Germline loops: CDR1 MNHEY, CDR2 SVGAGI. This chain's CDR3 is CASSYSSGLAGEQYF. As DNA, the CDR3 is TGTGCCAGCAGTTACTCCTCGGGACTAGCGGGCGAGCAGTACTTC.

The CDR3 nucleotides read TGTGCCACCAGCAGAGATGGGGACAGGGGTAATGAGCAGTTCTTC. Its translation is CATSRDGDRGNEQFF. The genes are TRBV15 and TRBJ2-1, with 10 bases matching TRBD1. The CDR3 is 15 amino acids. The germline gives CDR1 LNHNV, CDR2 YYDKDF (reference sequence). Unmatched junction bases numbered 3, after V lost 0 bases and J lost 7 bases.

The CDR3 here is CASSEEQLNTEAFF. In DNA form, the CDR3 reads TGTGCCAGCAGTGAGGAACAGCTGAACACTGAAGCTTTCTTT. The chain is built from TRBV2 and TRBJ1-1; D is ambiguous. Germline CDR1 reads SNHLY; CDR2 reads FYNNEI. The CDR3 contains 14 residues. Trimming left V 3 bases short and J 0 bases short, with 8 bases between.

The chain links TRBV18 to TRBJ2-7; the match to TRBD1 covers 9 bases. Germline V lookup: CDR1 KGHSH, CDR2 LQKENI. CDR3 length equals 15 residues. The V gene end was trimmed by 1 base and the J gene end by 7 bases; junction bases not matched to a gene: 8. The CDR3 coding sequence is TGTGCCAGCTCACCACTAAACAGGGGGCAAGGAGAGCAGTACTTC. It yields the protein CASSPLNRGQGEQYF.

The chain has TRBV21-1 and TRBJ2-5; the table's TRBD1 call for D was not verified on the DNA. TRBV21-1 is classified as a pseudogene. The CDR3 is 15 amino acids. As DNA, the CDR3 is TGTGCCAGCAGCAAAAGGCTACAGGGGCAAGAGACCCAGTACTTC. It specifies CASSKRLQGQETQYF.

This chain links TRBV19 with TRBJ1-5; D is perhaps TRBD1 (5 bases). V was pared by 1 base and J by 4 bases, with 11 bases between. This CDR3 has 15 residues. Per germline, CDR1 LNHDA and CDR2 SQIVND (reference sequence). The CDR3 sequence is CASSIAGGWNQPQHF. The CDR3 DNA is TGTGCCAGTAGTATAGCGGGGGGGTGGAATCAGCCCCAGCATTTT.

The chain is built from TRBV2 and TRBJ1-2; TRBD1 aligns across 9 bases. V was pared by 4 bases and J by 6 bases, with 15 bases of the junction left unmatched. This CDR3 spans 17 amino acids. The V gene's germline CDR1 is SNHLY and CDR2 FYNNEI. The CDR3 DNA follows: TGTGCCAGCAGTGCCGTCGGGACAGGGAAGAAGGATAATGGCTACACCTTC. Translation gives CASSAVGTGKKDNGYTF.

V and J are TRBV27 and TRBJ1-2; TRBD1 matches 12 bases. The V and J ends lost 6 bases and 9 bases, in that order; junction bases with no gene match: 8. The germline V gene encodes CDR1 MNHEY and CDR2 SMNVEV (reference sequence). The CDR3 consists of 14 residues. In DNA form, the CDR3 reads TGTGCCAGCAGGGCCGGGACAGGGGGCTGGAGCTACACCTTC. Translated, it gives CASRAGTGGWSYTF.

J is TRBJ1-4 and V is TRBV5-1; 7 bases agree with TRBD1. Germline V CDR1 and CDR2: SGHRS, YFSETQ. The ends lost 5 bases at V and 7 bases at J; junction bases unmatched: 11. This CDR3 spans 15 amino acids. DNA for the CDR3: TGCGCCAGCAGTTATCTAGCAGGGGGAGGTGAAAAACTGTTTTTT. This encodes CASSYLAGGGEKLFF.

The chain is built from TRBV5-1 and TRBJ2-5; 12 nucleotides align to TRBD2. There are 16 residues in the CDR3. Germline CDR1 and CDR2: SGHRS and YFSETQ. Trimming at V came to 4 bases and at J to 1 base, leaving 5 bases not matched to a gene. The chain's CDR3 is CASSLSTSGGQETQYF. Written as DNA, the CDR3 is TGCGCCAGCAGCCTGTCGACTAGCGGGGGCCAAGAGACCCAGTACTTC.

A word on this clone: Mismatch with germline at one junction end may stem from a read error. This chain connects TRBV27 to TRBJ2-6, with 10 bases identical to TRBD1. The CDR3 runs to 20 residues. The germline gives CDR1 MNHEY, CDR2 SMNVEV (reference sequence). As DNA, the CDR3 is TGTGCCAGCAATTTAGGTCGGGTGGGACAGGGGAGGTCTGGGGCCAACGTCCTGACTTTC. Translation: CASNLGRVGQGRSGANVLTF.

The chain links TRBV18 to TRBJ2-3, with D maybe TRBD2 (5 bases). Germline V gene lookup returns CDR1 KGHSH and CDR2 LQKENI. This CDR3 is built from 13 residues. Trimming left V 0 bases short and J 5 bases short, with 6 bases between. In DNA, the CDR3 is TGTGCCAGCTCACCACCGGGGAGAGATACGCAGTATTTT. Its translation is CASSPPGRDTQYF.

The rearrangement uses TRBV7-2 and TRBJ2-6; no reliable D call. The CDR3 totals 16 residues. Germline CDR1 SGHTA, CDR2 FQGNSA. The V end lost 5 bases, the J end lost 5 bases, and 16 bases lay between the germline ends. The CDR3 sequence is CASSPDALGWANVLTF. The CDR3 DNA is TGTGCCAGCAGCCCCGACGCCCTGGGCTGGGCCAACGTCCTGACTTTC.

The rearrangement links TRBV14 to TRBJ2-1; 8 positions agree with TRBD1. Germline values: CDR1 SGHDN, CDR2 FVKESK. CDR3 length equals 15 residues. V shed 0 bases and J 6 bases; nucleotides not matched to a gene: 4. CDR3 protein: CASSQDLTGGNEQFF. CDR3 in DNA: TGTGCCAGCAGCCAAGATCTCACAGGGGGCAATGAGCAGTTCTTC.

The chain recombines TRBV5-1 with TRBJ2-3; 7 bases are shared with TRBD2. V gave up 4 bases and J gave up 3 bases; unmatched junction bases: 14. This CDR3 region has 17 residues. CDR1 is SGHRS and CDR2 is YFSETQ in the germline V gene. This chain's CDR3 is CASSPTFVRLATDTQYF. The CDR3 DNA is TGCGCCAGCAGCCCCACGTTTGTTCGACTAGCTACAGATACGCAGTATTTT.

DNA for the CDR3: TGCGCCAGCAGCCATGCAACAGGGATTTCCTACGAGCAGTACTTC. This gives the protein CASSHATGISYEQYF. The chain carries TRBV4-1 and TRBJ2-7; perhaps TRBD1 as D (6 bases). The V gene lost 3 bases and the J gene lost 1 base, with 13 bases spanning the gap. This CDR3 spans 15 amino acids. Per the germline V gene, CDR1 is MGHRA and CDR2 is YSYEKL.

Here the CDR3 reads CASTPGGLASYNEQFF. CDR3 nucleotide sequence: TGTGCCAGTACCCCAGGGGGACTAGCCTCCTACAATGAGCAGTTCTTC. V gene TRBV19 combines with J gene TRBJ2-1; 9 nucleotides match TRBD2. J gave up 0 bases and V 7 bases, and 7 bases lay outside the gene matches. The V gene's germline CDR1 is LNHDA and CDR2 SQIVND (reference sequence). This CDR3 spans 16 amino acids. Based on the CDR3 plus reference TRBV19 and TRBJ2-1, the full variable domain is DGGITQSPKYLFRKEGQNVTLSCEQNLNHDAMYWYRQDPGQGLRLIYYSQIVNDFQKGDIAEGYSVSREKKESFPLTVTSAQKNPTAFYLCASTPGGLASYNEQFFGPGTRLTVL.

This chain joins TRBV7-3 and TRBJ1-1; TRBD1 might be the D (5 bases). Germline V gene sequence: CDR1 SGHTA, CDR2 FQGTGA. This CDR3 is 13 amino acids long. V lost 1 base and J lost 6, with 9 bases in between. The CDR3 region has the DNA TGTGCCAGCAGCTTAATGTCAGGGTCTGAAGCTTTCTTT. The encoded protein is CASSLMSGSEAFF.

This rearrangement joins TRBV5-8 to TRBJ2-1, with TRBD1 as a possible D gene (5 bases). V lost 4 bases and J 2 bases, leaving 10 bases between the germline ends. CDR3 length equals 14 residues. Germline V lookup: CDR1 SGHTS, CDR2 YDEGEE. CDR3 sequence reads: CASSRDRAYNEQFF. CDR3 in DNA: TGTGCCAGCAGCCGCGACAGAGCCTACAATGAGCAGTTCTTC.

This rearrangement joins TRBV27 to TRBJ2-7; tentatively, D is TRBD2 (5 bases). Germline assignment: CDR1 MNHEY and CDR2 SMNVEV (reference sequence). This CDR3 contains 16 residues. V lost 1 base to trimming and J lost 6 bases, with 19 bases between them. This chain's CDR3 is CASSLYTPNPGSEQYF. Here the CDR3 DNA reads TGTGCCAGCAGTTTATATACCCCGAACCCTGGGAGCGAGCAGTACTTC.